Detailed here is one T cell receptor beta chain. Its antigen remains unidentified. These data originate in a study of shared clonotypes between healthy human individuals. Deep-level settings were used for running the assay. Produced via immunoSEQ multiplex PCR; TCRdb's table is partial and in-frame only. This sample carries 2 million to 2.5 million clones, around 90% of them seen once, and the ten largest clones take approximately 0.41%. V dropped 8 bases and J dropped 7 bases, with 23 bases sitting between them. This CDR3 comprises 15 residues. The V gene's germline CDR1 is MDHEN and CDR2 SYDVKM. Investigators divided CD4+ cells into CD45RA+ naive and CD45RA-negative memory subsets. Whole-study findings and limits: Clonotypes that were shared across a handful of donors made up about 5.1% of naive CD4 clonotypes.

The gene calls are TRBV28 and TRBJ1-2; tentatively, D is TRBD1 (5 bases). The TCR comes from a man aged 18 to 29 in good health. Some clones in this sample may be carry-over from other donors' samples. The specimen sequenced was naive CD4+ T cells from PBMCs. Subset indicated: CD45RA+ positively selected. The CDR3 protein is CASGYSLGQGLGYTF. CDR3 sequence (DNA): TGTGCCAGCGGGTACTCTCTGGGGCAGGGTCTTGGCTACACCTTC.